Listed below are T cell receptor beta chains from one sample, sequenced in a study of identical twins. From the 5' RACE reads, TCRdb called clonotypes with MiXCR, one entry per CDR3 protein. The sample includes under 500,000 distinct CDR3 sequences, roughly an eighth of them seen just once. Separately, the same data were catalogued under a study of yellow fever vaccine responses in identical twins.

The sample was CD4+ T cells sorted from blood. Every receptor here comes from a young woman in good health. Both conserved end residues are part of each CDR3. A D gene is named only where the DNA matches it firmly. A row's size may be missing; if present it is once, few, many or a size class.

D gene,clone size,J gene,V gene,CDR3 protein,CDR3 DNA
-,few,TRBJ1-2,TRBV27,CASSFKGSIGYTF,TGTGCCAGCAGTTTTAAGGGGTCTATTGGCTACACCTTC
-,-,TRBJ2-7,TRBV19,CASRAGTTYEQYF,TGTGCCAGTCGGGCGGGAACCACCTACGAGCAGTACTTC
-,-,TRBJ1-1,TRBV12-3/TRBV12-4,CASSFSGANTEAFF,TGTGCCAGCAGTTTTTCCGGGGCGAACACTGAAGCTTTCTTT
TRBD2,few,TRBJ2-7,TRBV12-3/TRBV12-4,CASSLAVTSGSSNEQYF,TGTGCCAGCAGTTTGGCGGTAACTAGCGGGAGCTCCAACGAGCAGTACTTC
-,-,TRBJ2-1,TRBV14,CASSQGGIKTHYNEQFF,TGTGCCAGCAGCCAAGGAGGGATCAAGACACACTACAATGAGCAGTTCTTC
-,-,TRBJ2-7,TRBV19,CASSISSIWDEQYF,TGTGCCAGTAGTATTAGCTCGATCTGGGACGAGCAGTACTTC
TRBD2,-,TRBJ2-5,TRBV11-2,CASSLDPLAASPQETQYF,TGTGCCAGCAGCTTAGATCCCCTAGCGGCGTCCCCCCAAGAGACCCAGTACTTC
-,-,TRBJ2-3,TRBV3-1,CASSTKEPLTDTQYF,TGTGCCAGCAGTACGAAGGAGCCCCTCACAGATACGCAGTATTTT
-,few,TRBJ2-7,TRBV4-3,CASSQLGRGEQYF,TGCGCCAGCAGCCAATTGGGGCGCGGGGAGCAGTACTTC
TRBD2,-,TRBJ2-1,TRBV7-9,CASSYRTSGNYNEQFF,TGTGCCAGCAGCTACCGGACTAGCGGGAACTACAATGAGCAGTTCTTC
TRBD2,few,TRBJ2-2,TRBV6-2/TRBV6-3,CASTTGTSRNTGELFF,TGTGCCAGCACCACGGGGACTAGCCGGAACACCGGGGAGCTGTTTTTT
TRBD2,-,TRBJ2-1,TRBV5-1,CASSLAGGQISYNEQFF,TGCGCCAGCAGCTTGGCGGGAGGCCAGATCTCCTACAATGAGCAGTTCTTC
-,few,TRBJ1-3,TRBV20-1,CSAKSPGSLGNTIYF,TGCAGTGCCAAATCCCCAGGCTCCCTCGGAAACACCATATATTTT
-,-,TRBJ1-1,TRBV6-2/TRBV6-3,CASSYSQGDRTGAFF,TGTGCCAGCAGTTACTCTCAAGGCGACAGGACCGGAGCTTTCTTT
-,-,TRBJ2-3,TRBV20-1,CSARDLRGERGTDTQYF,TGCAGTGCTAGAGATCTGAGGGGGGAGCGGGGCACAGATACGCAGTATTTT
TRBD2,few,TRBJ2-7,TRBV3-1,CASSQEAGAPYEQYF,TGTGCCAGCAGCCAAGAAGCGGGGGCACCCTACGAGCAGTACTTC
TRBD2,few,TRBJ2-1,TRBV27,CASSPIAGHNEQFF,TGTGCCAGCAGTCCGATAGCGGGCCACAATGAGCAGTTCTTC
-,-,TRBJ1-4,TRBV3-1,CARSQDLKLFF,TGTGCCAGAAGCCAAGACTTAAAACTGTTTTTT
TRBD1,few,TRBJ2-1,TRBV24-1,CATSRDRGNEQFF,TGTGCCACCAGCCGGGACAGGGGCAATGAGCAGTTCTTC
-,many,TRBJ2-3,TRBV7-2,CASSLPSGTDTQYF,TGTGCCAGCAGCTTACCTAGCGGCACAGATACGCAGTATTTT
TRBD2,few,TRBJ2-1,TRBV18,CASSPPVAGGRNEQFF,TGTGCCAGCTCACCACCCGTTGCGGGAGGGCGCAATGAGCAGTTCTTC
TRBD1,few,TRBJ1-5,TRBV28,CASNQGARRGAQHF,TGTGCCAGCAACCAGGGGGCGCGAAGGGGGGCCCAGCATTTT
TRBD2,once,TRBJ2-1,TRBV19,CASSRNGGASYNEQFF,TGTGCCAGTAGTCGCAACGGGGGGGCGTCCTACAATGAGCAGTTCTTC
-,-,TRBJ1-2,TRBV7-2,CASSVFFPGSGYTF,TGTGCCAGCTCCGTTTTTTTTCCTGGAAGCGGCTACACCTTC
-,few,TRBJ1-2,TRBV18,CASSQDTGFSYGYTF,TGTGCCAGCTCACAAGACACAGGGTTTAGCTATGGCTACACCTTC
-,-,TRBJ2-7,TRBV6-1,CASTRRTGGDEQYF,TGTGCCAGCACCAGGCGGACAGGAGGGGACGAGCAGTACTTC
-,once,TRBJ2-1,TRBV4-2,CASSPRGTESFYNEQFF,TGTGCCAGCAGCCCTCGTGGGACGGAAAGCTTCTACAATGAGCAGTTCTTC
-,-,TRBJ2-7,TRBV6-2/TRBV6-3,CASSRTVSSYEQYF,TGTGCCAGCAGCAGGACCGTAAGCTCCTACGAGCAGTACTTC
TRBD1,few,TRBJ2-1,TRBV6-2/TRBV6-3,CASSYSERGRDNEQFF,TGTGCCAGCAGTTACTCGGAGAGGGGGCGCGACAATGAGCAGTTCTTC
TRBD1,many,TRBJ2-1,TRBV5-1,CASSLYGTGSNEQFF,TGCGCCAGCAGCTTGTATGGGACAGGGTCCAATGAGCAGTTCTTC
-,-,TRBJ2-7,TRBV5-1,CASSSDLYSYEQYF,TGCGCCAGCAGCTCCGACTTATACTCCTACGAGCAGTACTTC
TRBD2,-,TRBJ2-3,TRBV4-1,CASSQDSGGADTQYF,TGCGCCAGCAGCCAAGATTCCGGGGGGGCAGATACGCAGTATTTT
TRBD1,few,TRBJ2-6,TRBV25-1,CASSSPRDREPHGHSGANVLTF,TGTGCCAGCAGCTCCCCCCGGGACAGGGAGCCCCATGGACACTCTGGGGCCAACGTCCTGACTTTC
TRBD1,many,TRBJ1-1,TRBV9,CASRRGRGQGDTEAFF,TGTGCCAGCAGGAGGGGGAGAGGACAGGGGGACACTGAAGCTTTCTTT
-,-,TRBJ2-1,TRBV5-1,CASSLARDEQFF,TGCGCCAGCAGCTTGGCCCGCGATGAGCAGTTCTTC
-,-,TRBJ1-6,TRBV20-1,CSPKDGPYNSPLHF,TGCAGTCCCAAGGACGGGCCATATAATTCACCCCTCCACTTT
-,few,TRBJ1-1,TRBV15,CATSAETNTEAFF,TGTGCCACCAGCGCAGAGACTAACACTGAAGCTTTCTTT